In this sample, the clone carrying this TCR beta chain turned up a few times. The antigen is not known. These data are taken from a study of beta chain features in type 1 diabetes. Findings of the study overall: There was a moderate but significant shortening of TCRB CDR3s in all four CD4+ subsets of Type 1 diabetes patients. VDJ junctions from patients with type 1 diabetes contained fewer insertions and more deletions. Across patients, naive, central memory and Treg TCRB repertoires exhibited apparently greater similarity than was observed across healthy donors.

Sequencing targeted expressed TCRB transcripts, as all isolated RNA had been reverse transcribed. Here immunoSEQ multiplex PCR was the method, and the copy in TCRdb shows in-frame clones only, minus some. The table records fewer than 350,000 clones, approximately 16% of them present only once. CDR3 length: 14 residues. V shed 8 bases and J 1 base; nucleotides not matched to a gene: 7. Per the germline V gene, CDR1 is SGDLS and CDR2 is YYNGEE. The gene calls are TRBV9 and TRBJ2-3; 7 bases match TRBD2. The sequencing sample was made of naive CD4+ T cells from blood. This TCR derives from a man aged 18 to 29 with type 1 diabetes. In nucleotides, the CDR3 is TGTGCCAGTTCTTCCGCGGGGGGCACAGATACGCAGTATTTT. Protein: CASSSAGGTDTQYF.